This TCR beta chain came from a study of OX40 agonist ivuxolimab in advanced cancers. Study context: Three partial responders included one hepatocellular carcinoma patient and two cutaneous melanoma patients.

Broader study findings: Clones of CD4+ and CD8+ blood T cells grew by week 6 at doses of 0.1 to 3.0 mg/kg.

Concerning this clone: What it recognizes is unknown.

The CDR3 runs 17 residues. Germline-derived CDR1 and CDR2 are WNHNN and SYGVQD (reference sequence). Trimming left V 1 base short and J 0 bases short, with 10 bases between. Produced via immunoSEQ multiplex PCR; TCRdb's table is partial and in-frame only. The profile shows tens of thousands of clones, over 85% of them singletons. The V gene is TRBV10-1, the J gene TRBJ2-6; D unresolved. The clonotype comes from an adult with an advanced solid tumor such as melanoma, head and neck, liver or kidney cancer. The sequencing used CD4+ or CD8+ T cells sorted from blood, collected in a trial of the OX40 agonist ivuxolimab. In nucleotides, the CDR3 is TGCGCCAGCAGTGAGTACGCCTTAAGCTCTGGGGCCAACGTCCTGACTTTC. It translates to CASSEYALSSGANVLTF.